The 22 T cell receptor beta chains below all came from one sample that was sequenced in a study of T cell changes during pregnancy in multiple sclerosis. Data came from immunoSEQ multiplex PCR; TCRdb stores just in-frame clones and leaves some out. Seen here are more than 70,000 clones, 85% to 95% observed once, and the top ten hold under 3%. Sequencing used peripheral blood, obtained in the second trimester of pregnancy. The source is a female donor with multiple sclerosis, enrolled in a pregnancy study.

This clone was recorded once. The chain has TRBV18 and TRBJ2-5, with 8 bases identical to TRBD2. The CDR3 covers 16 residues. Germline CDR1 KGHSH, CDR2 LQKENI. Trimming cost V 0 bases and J 3 bases; bases outside gene matches: 6. The CDR3 sequence is CASSPPLAGKKETQYF. The CDR3 bases are TGTGCCAGCTCACCACCCCTAGCGGGTAAGAAAGAGACCCAGTACTTC.

This chain uses TRBV6-5 with TRBJ2-2; the match to TRBD2 covers 11 bases. The CDR3 totals 16 residues. V lost 2 bases and J lost 6; bases outside the gene matches: 5. Germline assignment: CDR1 MNHEY and CDR2 SVGAGI. The CDR3 DNA reads as TGTGCCAGCAGTTACAATAGCGGGGGGGAGGCCGGGGAGCTGTTTTTT. This translates into CASSYNSGGEAGELFF.

This chain uses TRBV9 with TRBJ1-4; 7 bases agree with TRBD1. The trim removed 3 bases at V and 6 bases at J, leaving 5 bases unmatched. This CDR3 comprises 14 residues. CDR1 SGDLS and CDR2 YYNGEE come from the germline V gene. In nucleotides, the CDR3 is TGTGCCAGCAGCGACAGGGGAGATGATGAAAAACTGTTTTTT. Translated: CASSDRGDDEKLFF.

The CDR3: CASSSPGQPYF. The CDR3 DNA follows: TGTGCCAGCAGCTCCCCGGGACAGCCTTACTTC. The genes are TRBV11-2 and TRBJ2-7; TRBD1 matches 7 bases. The CDR3 runs to 11 residues. J lost 13 bases, V lost 4 bases, and 7 bases had no gene match. Per germline, CDR1 SGHAT and CDR2 FQNNGV.

The chain recombines TRBV9 with TRBJ2-7, with 7 bases identical to TRBD1. The ends lost 0 bases at V and 6 bases at J; junction bases unmatched: 0. This CDR3 comprises 12 residues. Germline lookup yields CDR1 SGDLS and CDR2 YYNGEE. CDR3 protein: CASSVDRGEQYF. The CDR3 DNA reads TGTGCCAGCAGCGTAGACAGGGGCGAGCAGTACTTC.

This clone was found a few times. J is TRBJ2-7 and V is TRBV19; maybe TRBD2 (5 bases). V shed 0 bases and J shed 0 bases, with 15 bases lying between them. The CDR3 length is 17 residues. Germline V gives CDR1 LNHDA, CDR2 SQIVND (reference sequence). The CDR3 DNA follows: TGTGCCAGTAGTATAGATCGCGGAGCGGTGAACTCCTACGAGCAGTACTTC. Amino acids: CASSIDRGAVNSYEQYF.

This clone was counted a single time. V and J are TRBV19 and TRBJ1-5, with no clear D. Germline CDR1 LNHDA, CDR2 SQIVND (reference sequence). The CDR3 has 12 amino acids. V dropped 1 base and J dropped 5 bases, with 3 bases sitting between them. CDR3 sequence: CASSIADQPQHF. The CDR3 DNA follows: TGTGCCAGTAGTATAGCGGATCAGCCCCAGCATTTT.

This chain connects TRBV5-1 to TRBJ1-1; TRBD1 might be the D (5 bases). CDR1 is SGHRS and CDR2 is YFSETQ in the germline V gene. CDR3 length equals 16 residues. V dropped 1 base and J dropped 0 bases, with 13 bases sitting between them. CDR3 sequence reads: CASSLRSGLLNTEAFF. The DNA for the CDR3 is TGCGCCAGCAGCTTGCGCTCAGGGCTCTTGAACACTGAAGCTTTCTTT.

The V gene is TRBV30, the J gene TRBJ2-5; 11 nucleotides line up with TRBD2. V lost 3 bases, J lost 0 bases, and 6 bases stayed unmatched. Per germline, CDR1 GTSNPN and CDR2 SVGIG (reference sequence). The CDR3 consists of 16 residues. Written as DNA, the CDR3 is TGTGCCTGGAGGGGAACTAGCGGGGGTTACCAAGAGACCCAGTACTTC. The encoded protein is CAWRGTSGGYQETQYF.

The rearrangement links TRBV7-9 to TRBJ2-7; possibly TRBD2 for D (5 bases). Germline V gene data show CDR1 as SEHNR and CDR2 as FQNEAQ (reference sequence). The ends were cut back, 3 bases at V and 2 bases at J, with 23 bases in the middle. There are 18 residues in the CDR3. The DNA of the CDR3 is TGTGCCAGCAGCTTCGTGACCCCTCCTGACTACCTACCCTACGAGCAGTACTTC. Protein product: CASSFVTPPDYLPYEQYF.

The chain combines TRBV19 with TRBJ2-2; 9 nucleotides align to TRBD2. The CDR3 extends over 16 amino acids. CDR1 is LNHDA and CDR2 is SQIVND in the germline V gene (reference sequence). The junction had 4 bases not matched to a gene; V was cut back by 1 base and J by 4 bases. In DNA, the CDR3 is TGTGCCAGTAGTATAGGGCCGCGGGGGGGCACCGGGGAGCTGTTTTTT. Protein product: CASSIGPRGGTGELFF.

J is TRBJ2-7 and V is TRBV19, with D possibly being TRBD1 (5 bases). The V gene's germline CDR1 is LNHDA and CDR2 SQIVND (reference sequence). The CDR3 runs to 13 residues. V shed 0 bases and J shed 7 bases, with 10 bases lying between them. The CDR3 region has the DNA TGTGCCAGTAGTATAGAGGCCCACAGGGAGCAGTACTTC. Protein sequence: CASSIEAHREQYF.

This rearrangement joins TRBV5-6 to TRBJ1-4, with D tentatively TRBD1 (6 bases). V lost 2 bases and J 1 base, leaving 15 bases between the germline ends. The germline gives CDR1 SGHDT, CDR2 YYEEEE. The CDR3 contains 17 residues. DNA of the CDR3: TGTGCCAGCAGCTTCGTCCCGGGACATGGAACTAATGAAAAACTGTTTTTT. Translation: CASSFVPGHGTNEKLFF.

The V and J genes are TRBV18 and TRBJ2-7, with a possible D match to TRBD1 (6 bases). Germline values: CDR1 KGHSH, CDR2 LQKENI. Trimming took 0 bases from V and 0 from J, leaving 6 bases between them. The CDR3 totals 14 residues. The CDR3 region has the DNA TGTGCCAGCTCACCACCGGACAGCTCCTACGAGCAGTACTTC. Protein sequence: CASSPPDSSYEQYF.

The J gene is TRBJ1-2, the V gene TRBV30; TRBD1 is a possible D gene (6 bases). The germline CDR1 and CDR2 sequences are GTSNPN and SVGIG (reference sequence). The CDR3 contains 14 residues. Trimming cost V 0 bases and J 7 bases, with 15 bases left between them. The CDR3 region has the DNA TGTGCCTGGAGTGTGTCGATCGGGGGGGCTGGCTACACCTTC. Its translation is CAWSVSIGGAGYTF.

This clone was picked up one time. This chain uses TRBV7-6 with TRBJ2-1; 8 bases align to TRBD1. The CDR3 contains 17 residues. CDR1 is SGHVS, CDR2 FNYEAQ, per germline. J gave up 0 bases and V 5 bases, and 9 bases lay outside the gene matches. CDR3 sequence (DNA): TGTGCCAGCAGCCCGGAGGCGGGACAGGCCTCCTACAATGAGCAGTTCTTC. Amino acid sequence: CASSPEAGQASYNEQFF.

This chain connects TRBV27 to TRBJ1-5; D remains unclear. Germline CDR1 MNHEY, CDR2 SMNVEV (reference sequence). The CDR3 contains 15 residues. V was pared by 6 bases and J by 0 bases, with 12 bases between. The CDR3 protein is CASSPYGGSNQPQHF. The CDR3, as DNA: TGTGCCAGCAGCCCGTATGGCGGTAGCAATCAGCCCCAGCATTTT.

This chain links TRBV7-6 with TRBJ2-3; 11 nucleotides agree with TRBD2. Germline lookup yields CDR1 SGHVS and CDR2 FNYEAQ. V lost 4 bases, J lost 3 bases, and 6 bases stayed unmatched. The CDR3 runs to 16 residues. CDR3 protein: CASSSVAGGLTDTQYF. DNA for the CDR3: TGTGCCAGCAGCTCGGTAGCGGGGGGGCTAACAGATACGCAGTATTTT.

V gene TRBV27 combines with J gene TRBJ2-5; D might be TRBD2 (6 bases). This CDR3 spans 15 amino acids. Germline values: CDR1 MNHEY, CDR2 SMNVEV (reference sequence). V was pared by 5 bases and J by 2 bases, with 15 bases between. This chain's CDR3 is CASSPQIAEQETQYF. The CDR3 nucleotides read TGTGCCAGCAGTCCACAAATAGCGGAACAAGAGACCCAGTACTTC.

The chain carries TRBV7-9 and TRBJ1-3; 7 bases fit TRBD1. The CDR3 length is 16 residues. V was pared by 5 bases and J by 1 base, with 8 bases of the junction left unmatched. Germline V CDR1 and CDR2: SEHNR, FQNEAQ (reference sequence). Here the CDR3 reads CASSPQTGQSGNTIYF. The CDR3 nucleotides read TGTGCCAGCAGCCCTCAGACAGGGCAGTCTGGAAACACCATATATTTT.

The V call is TRBV14, the J call TRBJ2-7; D uncertain. The germline V and J ends were trimmed by 5 bases and 3 bases, with 17 bases remaining between them. The germline gives CDR1 SGHDN, CDR2 FVKESK. The CDR3 sequence is 15 residues long. The chain's CDR3 is CASSKAAGSIYEQYF. CDR3 coding DNA: TGTGCCAGCAGCAAAGCCGCCGGGTCGATCTACGAGCAGTACTTC.

The chain is built from TRBV21-1 and TRBJ1-2. TRBV21-1 is tagged as a pseudogene. The CDR3 length is 15 residues. CDR3 in DNA: TGTGCCAGCAGCAAAGGGCAGGGAGGTAACTATGGCTACACCTTC. Protein sequence: CASSKGQGGNYGYTF.